The 9 T cell receptor beta chains given below trace back to one sample, sequenced in a study of T-cell reconstitution after alpha-beta-depleted transplantation in children. Unique molecular identifiers were used in preparing the TCRbeta library. TCRdb redid the calling of the PCR reads with MiXCR, one entry per CDR3 protein. The sample yields hundreds of thousands of distinct CDR3 sequences, around 12% seen once. This specimen consisted of PBMCs, obtained before TCRalphabeta/CD19-depleted stem cell transplant. The receptors shown here come from a girl under 10 years old with congenital amegakaryocytic thrombocytopenia, due to receive a stem cell transplant.

This clonotype was counted ten times or more. The chain employs TRBV29-1 and TRBJ2-3; 11 bases are shared with TRBD2. The trim removed 3 bases at V and 3 bases at J, leaving 17 bases unmatched. Germline loops: CDR1 SQVTM, CDR2 ANQGSEA. The CDR3 is 19 amino acids. CDR3 region: CSVDTGTTSGVSVTDTQYF. The DNA of the CDR3 is TGCAGCGTTGACACAGGAACGACTAGCGGGGTCTCAGTGACAGATACGCAGTATTTT.

Many counts were recorded for this clonotype. The J gene is TRBJ2-2, the V gene TRBV20-1; D gene uncertain. The CDR3 runs 16 residues. Trimming took 2 bases from V and 0 from J, leaving 13 bases between them. The germline V gene has CDR1 DFQATT and CDR2 SNEGSKA (reference sequence). DNA of the CDR3: TGCAGTGCTAGACATAGTACGTGGTCGAACACCGGGGAGCTGTTTTTT. Its protein is CSARHSTWSNTGELFF.

J is TRBJ2-1 and V is TRBV6-1; perhaps TRBD2 as D (5 bases). The length of the CDR3 is 15 residues. Germline V CDR1 and CDR2: MNHNS, SASEGT. V was trimmed by 5 bases and J by 8 bases, leaving 19 bases between them. The CDR3 nucleotides read TGTGCCAGCAGTCGATTGGGGTCCGCCGGGGATGAGCAGTTCTTC. Translating it yields CASSRLGSAGDEQFF.

Ten or more counts support this clonotype. This rearrangement joins TRBV5-1 to TRBJ2-3, with D possibly matching TRBD2 (6 bases). This CDR3 spans 15 amino acids. With 2 bases removed from V and 2 bases from J, the gap between germline ends came to 12 bases. Per the germline V gene, CDR1 is SGHRS and CDR2 is YFSETQ. The CDR3 DNA follows: TGCGCCAGCAGCTTTGGGGGAGGAACCACAGATACGCAGTATTTT. It codes for CASSFGGGTTDTQYF.

The chain couples TRBV7-6 to TRBJ2-5; 11 bases align to TRBD2. The trim removed 2 bases at V and 4 bases at J, leaving 3 bases unmatched. Per the germline V gene, CDR1 is SGHVS and CDR2 is FNYEAQ. The CDR3 covers 15 residues. In nucleotides, the CDR3 is TGTGCCAGCAGCTTACGGACTAGCGGGTTAGAGACCCAGTACTTC. Its translation: CASSLRTSGLETQYF.

This clonotype has at least ten counts. This rearrangement joins TRBV5-1 to TRBJ2-3; the D is unclear. This CDR3 has 14 amino acids. Germline V gene data show CDR1 as SGHRS and CDR2 as YFSETQ. V was shortened by 0 bases and J by 2 bases, with 7 bases between the two germline ends. CDR3 in DNA: TGCGCCAGCAGCTTGGTCGCGGTCACAGATACGCAGTATTTT. The encoded protein is CASSLVAVTDTQYF.

This clonotype was seen a few times. The chain combines TRBV2 with TRBJ2-2, with 9 bases matching TRBD1. The germline V gene encodes CDR1 SNHLY and CDR2 FYNNEI. V dropped 5 bases and J dropped 4; count of bases not matched to a gene: 5. This CDR3 has 15 residues. Written as DNA, the CDR3 is TGTGCCAGCAGTAAGGGACAGGGCGGCACCGGGGAGCTGTTTTTT. It encodes CASSKGQGGTGELFF.

The chain joins TRBV5-1 to TRBJ1-4; D remains unclear. There are 14 residues in the CDR3. CDR1 and CDR2 from the germline V gene are SGHRS and YFSETQ. V lost 1 base and J 5 bases, leaving 9 bases between the germline ends. CDR3 sequence reads: CASSLPGPNEKLFF. The DNA of the CDR3 is TGCGCCAGCAGCTTGCCAGGCCCCAATGAAAAACTGTTTTTT. Supplemented by reference TRBV5-1 and TRBJ1-4, the full variable domain reads KAGVTQTPRYLIKTRGQQVTLSCSPISGHRSVSWYQQTPGQGLQFLFEYFSETQRNKGNFPGRFSGRQFSNSRSEMNVSTLELGDSALYLCASSLPGPNEKLFFGSGTQLSVL.

This clonotype was observed at least ten times. This chain joins TRBV12-3 or TRBV12-4 and TRBJ1-1; D is possibly TRBD1 (5 bases). The V and J ends lost 3 bases and 4 bases respectively, with 12 bases between them. The CDR3 is 14 amino acids. CDR3 in amino acids: CASSLYGGITEAFF. CDR3 nucleotides: TGTGCCAGCAGTTTGTATGGGGGTATCACTGAAGCTTTCTTT.